The T cell receptor beta chain under discussion was sequenced for a study of blood T cell repertoires in COVID-19. Looking at the study overall: Sites in the United States, Italy and Spain provided acute and convalescent COVID-19 samples. Nucleic acid was either cDNA or gDNA, and it came from T cells, B-cell-depleted T cells, or PBMCs.

Per the original methods: Amplification with reference gene primers provided the estimates of nucleated cell counts. Data came from immunoSEQ multiplex PCR; TCRdb stores just in-frame clones and leaves some out. V and J calls and clone size are given by that table; D and trimming were obtained from the DNA. The repertoire has roughly 250,000 clones, over 80% of them found once; the top ten carry roughly 5%. The J segment lost 8 bases and the V segment lost 0 bases, leaving 2 bases of the junction unmatched. Germline assignment: CDR1 SGHRS and CDR2 YFSETQ. The CDR3 extends over 13 amino acids. A remark on this clone: Other nucleotide sequences from this sample produce the same CDR3.

This chain links TRBV5-1 with TRBJ1-2; 9 bases map to TRBD1. Sequenced material: peripheral blood. The TCR sequence derives from a human donor in a cohort sampled during active COVID-19. The CDR3 sequence: CASSLGQGDGYTF. The DNA of the CDR3 is TGCGCCAGCAGCTTGGGACAGGGGGACGGCTACACCTTC.